The 30 T cell receptor beta chains below were found in one sample sequenced in a study of control samples from healthy donors and cancer patients. The data were produced by immunoSEQ multiplex PCR, yet TCRdb's version contains in-frame clones alone and is incomplete. Counted here are about 160,000 clones, around 94% occurring once; the ten biggest clones make up 12% to 15%. The material sequenced was PBMCs. The receptors shown here come from a man aged 55 to 69 with colorectal cancer.

The chain carries TRBV19 and TRBJ2-1; 7 bases align to TRBD1. V shed 1 base, J shed 11 bases, and the junction held 17 bases outside the gene matches. Germline CDR1 and CDR2: LNHDA and SQIVND (reference sequence). The CDR3 sequence is 17 residues long. This CDR3 is CASSIAGQSLLPEKQFF. The CDR3 DNA is TGTGCCAGTAGTATAGCGGGACAGAGCCTTCTGCCGGAAAAGCAGTTCTTC. The whole variable domain, filled in from reference TRBV19 and TRBJ2-1, reads DGGITQSPKYLFRKEGQNVTLSCEQNLNHDAMYWYRQDPGQGLRLIYYSQIVNDFQKGDIAEGYSVSREKKESFPLTVTSAQKNPTAFYLCASSIAGQSLLPEKQFFGPGTRLTVL.

J is TRBJ2-3 and V is TRBV19; 7 nucleotides line up with TRBD2. This CDR3 comprises 15 residues. CDR1 LNHDA and CDR2 SQIVND come from the germline V gene (reference sequence). Germline trimming cut 7 bases from V and 0 bases from J; bases unmatched to any gene: 7. The chain's CDR3 is CASKSAGSSTDTQYF. The DNA of the CDR3 is TGTGCCAGTAAGTCAGCGGGGTCTAGCACAGATACGCAGTATTTT.

The chain combines TRBV9 with TRBJ1-2; TRBD1 matches at 7 bases. The length of the CDR3 is 13 residues. Looked up from germline, CDR1 is SGDLS and CDR2 is YYNGEE. Unmatched junction bases numbered 2, after V lost 3 bases and J lost 3 bases. The CDR3 DNA sequence: TGTGCCAGCAGCGAGGGACAGCACTATGGCTACACCTTC. Protein product: CASSEGQHYGYTF.

J is TRBJ2-2 and V is TRBV14; no firm D call. Germline V gene sequence: CDR1 SGHDN, CDR2 FVKESK. This CDR3 contains 14 residues. Between the trimmed V and J ends, which lost 0 bases and 3 bases, there was a span of 5 bases. CDR3 bases: TGTGCCAGCAGCCAAGACAGCCACACCGGGGAGCTGTTTTTT. Translation gives CASSQDSHTGELFF.

This clone showed up just a few times. V is TRBV2 and J is TRBJ2-5; 10 bases are a match to TRBD1. CDR1 is SNHLY and CDR2 is FYNNEI in the germline V gene. J was trimmed by 2 bases and V by 5 bases; bases with no gene match: 5. The CDR3 runs 15 residues. The CDR3 reads CASSIDRGRQETQYF. For the CDR3, the DNA is TGTGCCAGCAGTATAGACAGGGGGCGACAAGAGACCCAGTACTTC.

This sequence joins TRBV11-2 and TRBJ2-7, with D uncertain. V was clipped by 3 bases and J by 3 bases, with 12 bases between them. This CDR3 is 14 amino acids long. Per the germline V gene, CDR1 is SGHAT and CDR2 is FQNNGV. The CDR3 nucleotides read TGTGCCAGCAGCTTTGGTTCGGCGAGCTACGAGCAGTACTTC. Translation gives CASSFGSASYEQYF. The variable domain in full, with the rest retrieved from reference TRBV11-2 and TRBJ2-7, is EAGVAQSPRYKIIEKRQSVAFWCNPISGHATLYWYQQILGQGPKLLIQFQNNGVVDDSQLPKDRFSAERLKGVDSTLKIQPAKLEDSAVYLCASSFGSASYEQYFGPGTRLTVT.

This clone was found once. The chain is built from TRBV27 and TRBJ1-4, with TRBD1 identical over 10 bases. The V segment lost 6 bases and the J segment 8 bases; nucleotides outside the gene matches: 9. CDR3 length: 15 amino acids. In germline, CDR1 is MNHEY, CDR2 SMNVEV (reference sequence). CDR3: CASSPWGTGVEKLFF. DNA of the CDR3: TGTGCCAGCAGCCCATGGGGGACAGGGGTCGAAAAACTGTTTTTT.

The CDR3 region is CASLRLDRGGTGELFF. In nucleotides, the CDR3 is TGTGCCAGCCTGAGACTTGACAGGGGGGGCACCGGGGAGCTGTTTTTT. The chain links TRBV28 to TRBJ2-2, with 9 positions matching TRBD1. There are 16 residues in the CDR3. V lost 8 bases, J lost 4 bases, and 11 bases stayed unmatched. Germline CDR1 reads MDHEN; CDR2 reads SYDVKM.

V gene TRBV14 combines with J gene TRBJ2-5; 7 positions agree with TRBD2. This CDR3 region has 15 residues. Trimming removed 0 bases from V and 0 bases from J; junction bases left unmatched: 1. Per germline, CDR1 SGHDN and CDR2 FVKESK. The CDR3 DNA is TGTGCCAGCAGCCAAGAGGGAGGGTACCAAGAGACCCAGTACTTC. It specifies CASSQEGGYQETQYF.

The chain combines TRBV30 with TRBJ2-6; D is unclear. The germline V gene encodes CDR1 GTSNPN and CDR2 SVGIG (reference sequence). The length of the CDR3 is 12 residues. Trimming took off 5 bases at V and 4 bases at J, with 6 bases between the two ends. CDR3 sequence: CAWALGANVLTF. CDR3 bases: TGTGCCTGGGCTTTGGGGGCCAACGTCCTGACTTTC.

The sample holds one count of this clone. This sequence joins TRBV27 and TRBJ2-7; TRBD1 aligns across 11 bases. Losses at the gene ends were 7 bases for V and 2 bases for J; bases not matched to a gene: 7. The CDR3 loop spans 15 amino acids. CDR1 is MNHEY and CDR2 is SMNVEV in the germline V gene (reference sequence). The CDR3 region is CASTPMGQGAYEQYF. In nucleotides, the CDR3 is TGTGCCAGCACTCCTATGGGACAGGGGGCCTACGAGCAGTACTTC.

This sequence joins TRBV7-9 and TRBJ1-2, with D possibly being TRBD1 (5 bases). CDR3 length: 13 amino acids. Germline V gives CDR1 SEHNR, CDR2 FQNEAQ (reference sequence). The V and J ends lost 5 bases and 5 bases respectively, with 12 bases between them. The CDR3 nucleotides read TGTGCCAGCAGCGAGACAGAGTTATATGGCTACACCTTC. Translation gives CASSETELYGYTF.

CDR3 residues: CASSPGWGGERNIQYF. CDR3 nucleotides: TGTGCCAGCAGCCCAGGGTGGGGCGGGGAAAGAAACATTCAGTACTTC. This chain links TRBV2 with TRBJ2-4; a possible D gene is TRBD2 (6 bases). Germline values: CDR1 SNHLY, CDR2 FYNNEI. The CDR3 contains 16 residues. V lost 6 bases, J lost 6 bases, and 21 bases lay in between.

The chain links TRBV11-2 to TRBJ2-5; D gene uncertain. Trimming took off 5 bases at V and 5 bases at J, with 15 bases between the two ends. Germline values: CDR1 SGHAT, CDR2 FQNNGV. The CDR3 runs 14 residues. CDR3 sequence reads: CASSQLGWVETQYF. The CDR3 bases are TGTGCCAGCAGCCAACTGGGCTGGGTGGAGACCCAGTACTTC.

The chain recombines TRBV7-2 with TRBJ2-7, with TRBD2 identical over 8 bases. V was clipped by 5 bases and J by 6 bases; unmatched bases: 12. The CDR3 is 15 residues long. CDR1 and CDR2 (germline): SGHTA, FQGNSA. CDR3 DNA: TGTGCCAGCAGCAATCCGGGACTAGGGGCGATCGAGCAGTACTTC. It specifies CASSNPGLGAIEQYF.

The chain links TRBV7-2 to TRBJ2-7; the match to TRBD2 covers 10 bases. CDR1 and CDR2 (germline): SGHTA, FQGNSA. The CDR3 has 15 residues. V dropped 5 bases and J dropped 0; count of bases not matched to a gene: 4. The CDR3: CASSPIAGGSYEQYF. The CDR3 coding sequence is TGTGCCAGCAGCCCAATAGCGGGGGGCTCCTACGAGCAGTACTTC.

This chain uses TRBV5-6 with TRBJ2-2; D remains ambiguous. The CDR3 spans 14 residues. In germline, CDR1 is SGHDT, CDR2 YYEEEE. Trimming shortened V by 0 bases and J by 5 bases, and 8 bases separated the two germline ends. DNA for the CDR3: TGTGCCAGCAGCTTGGTCACTGGAACCGGGGAGCTGTTTTTT. It codes for CASSLVTGTGELFF.

This chain links TRBV6-5 with TRBJ1-1; perhaps TRBD1 as D (6 bases). V shed 4 bases and J shed 6 bases, with 15 bases lying between them. The CDR3 loop spans 14 amino acids. Germline V gives CDR1 MNHEY, CDR2 SVGAGI. In nucleotides, the CDR3 is TGTGCCAGCAGTTTATCAGGGAAGGGGGCTGAAGCTTTCTTT. It codes for CASSLSGKGAEAFF.

As regards this clone: The same CDR3 also results from other DNA sequences found in this sample. V gene TRBV2 combines with J gene TRBJ2-6, with D maybe TRBD2 (6 bases). Germline CDR1 is SNHLY and CDR2 is FYNNEI. V was clipped by 6 bases and J by 3 bases, with 9 bases between them. This CDR3 region has 14 residues. The CDR3 is CASRGGGGANVLTF. The CDR3 nucleotides read TGTGCCAGCAGGGGGGGAGGTGGGGCCAACGTCCTGACTTTC.

CDR3 bases: TGTGCCAGCACTCTTACGGGGGGGCGAGATACGCAGTATTTT. This sequence encodes CASTLTGGRDTQYF. The V gene is TRBV27, the J gene TRBJ2-3, with 8 bases that match TRBD2. The CDR3 is 14 residues long. Germline loops: CDR1 MNHEY, CDR2 SMNVEV (reference sequence). J was trimmed by 5 bases and V by 7 bases; bases with no gene match: 8.

The J gene is TRBJ2-2, the V gene TRBV13; 9 bases are shared with TRBD1. Germline assignment: CDR1 PRHDT and CDR2 FYEKMQ (reference sequence). The CDR3 spans 15 residues. V dropped 3 bases and J dropped 3; count of bases not matched to a gene: 2. The CDR3 region is CASSLDRGYTGELFF. The DNA of the CDR3 is TGTGCCAGCAGCTTGGACAGGGGTTACACCGGGGAGCTGTTTTTT.

The CDR3 loop reads CASSLRIEEQYF. Written as DNA, the CDR3 is TGTGCCAGCAGTCTGAGAATCGAGGAGCAGTACTTC. The chain carries TRBV12-3 or TRBV12-4 and TRBJ2-7; D gene uncertain. V lost 5 bases and J 7 bases, leaving 12 bases between the germline ends. This CDR3 is 12 amino acids long.

The chain joins TRBV29-1 to TRBJ1-2, with D uncertain. This CDR3 region has 13 residues. Germline V gene data show CDR1 as SQVTM and CDR2 as ANQGSEA. Trimming pared 2 bases from V and 4 bases from J, leaving 11 bases between. CDR3 in amino acids: CSVERGRGYGYTF. The CDR3 DNA follows: TGCAGCGTTGAACGAGGACGTGGCTATGGCTACACCTTC.

J is TRBJ2-2 and V is TRBV7-9; D remains ambiguous. CDR3 length equals 14 residues. The V and J ends lost 4 bases and 7 bases respectively, with 13 bases between them. CDR1 is SEHNR and CDR2 is FQNEAQ in the germline V gene (reference sequence). CDR3 DNA sequence: TGTGCCAGCAGCTCCCGTGGGCCAAGCGGGGAGCTGTTTTTT. This encodes CASSSRGPSGELFF.

DNA for the CDR3: TGCGCCAGCAGCCAATATTTGAACACCGGGGAGCTGTTTTTT. As protein: CASSQYLNTGELFF. This sequence joins TRBV4-1 and TRBJ2-2; no reliable D call. This CDR3 region has 14 residues. Per germline, CDR1 MGHRA and CDR2 YSYEKL. Between the trimmed V and J ends, which lost 2 bases and 1 base, there was a span of 5 bases.

J is TRBJ2-5 and V is TRBV6-2 or TRBV6-3; D unclear. The CDR3 loop spans 14 amino acids. Germline V gene data show CDR1 as MNHEY and CDR2 as SVGEGT. Deletions cut 3 bases from V and 5 bases from J, with 13 bases between. The CDR3, as DNA: TGTGCCAGCAGTTATAGTGACGACGAGGAGACCCAGTACTTC. Amino acids: CASSYSDDEETQYF.

V usage is TRBV7-9 and J usage is TRBJ1-4; D gene uncertain. Germline V gene data show CDR1 as SEHNR and CDR2 as FQNEAQ (reference sequence). V was clipped by 8 bases and J by 0 bases, with 13 bases between them. The CDR3 extends over 15 amino acids. The CDR3 DNA reads TGTGCCAGCGGCCTCGCCGGGGCAACTAATGAAAAACTGTTTTTT. Translated: CASGLAGATNEKLFF. Together with reference TRBV7-9 and TRBJ1-4, the CDR3 gives the full variable domain: DTGVSQNPRHKITKRGQNVTFRCDPISEHNRLYWYRQTLGQGPEFLTYFQNEAQLEKSRLLSDRFSAERPKGSFSTLEIQRTEQGDSAMYLCASGLAGATNEKLFFGSGTQLSVL.

This chain joins TRBV18 and TRBJ2-1; D is uncertain. This CDR3 has 15 amino acids. The germline V gene has CDR1 KGHSH and CDR2 LQKENI. Trimming shortened V by 0 bases and J by 3 bases, and 9 bases separated the two germline ends. CDR3 amino acids: CASSPPLNGYNEQFF. The CDR3 DNA reads as TGTGCCAGCTCACCACCACTTAACGGCTACAATGAGCAGTTCTTC.

The genes are TRBV9 and TRBJ2-7; D remains ambiguous. This CDR3 comprises 11 residues. The V and J ends lost 2 bases and 4 bases respectively, with 4 bases between them. From germline, CDR1 is SGDLS and CDR2 YYNGEE. Here the CDR3 reads CASSVGYEQYF. CDR3 in DNA: TGTGCCAGCAGCGTGGGTTACGAGCAGTACTTC.

The chain is built from TRBV9 and TRBJ2-1; tentatively, D is TRBD2 (7 bases). V was pared by 0 bases and J by 8 bases, with 18 bases between. CDR1 and CDR2 from the germline V gene are SGDLS and YYNGEE. This CDR3 region has 16 residues. In nucleotides, the CDR3 is TGTGCCAGCAGCGTAGAAGGGGGGGCACCAAGGGATGAGCAGTTCTTC. Its protein is CASSVEGGAPRDEQFF.